Here is one TCR beta chain with its context. This receptor's antigen is unknown. Base qualities were left out, and no much larger clone turns up one base away. This sample stems from a study of T-cell reconstitution after alpha-beta-depleted transplantation in children (dated by TCRdb to the mid-2010s). Background on the whole study: The study quantitatively tracked T-cell immune reconstitution after TCRalphabeta/CD19-depleted allogeneic hematopoietic cell transplantation in children using TCR repertoire profiling. Findings and caveats that apply to the study as a whole: In some patients, the high TCRbeta diversity seen at day 60 was put down to recipient T cells and intrathymic progenitors that had survived conditioning. Apparently early alphabetaT-cell count recovery about two months after transplant reportedly relied on only several hundred rapidly expanded clones derived from non-depleted graft cells. The frequencies of hyperexpanded clones fell over the following months, and after one year, T-cell counts and TCRbeta diversity were mostly attributed to newly produced T cells.

Trimming removed 2 bases from V and 4 bases from J, leaving 15 bases between the germline ends. Inclusive of the bounding cysteine and phenylalanine, the CDR3 is 17 residues long. The only DNA kept is the CDR3, 51 bases in frame from the first base. Based on the germline V gene (reference sequence), the CDR1 and CDR2 sequences are MNHEY and SMNVEV. Per the publication, the treatment or condition label means: allogeneic hematopoietic cell transplantation with graft depleted of TCRalphabeta T cells and CD19 B cells. The children who served as transplant recipients had been given grafts of TCRalphabeta/CD19-depleted allogeneic hematopoietic cells. The library was produced with PCR. Sequencing was carried out with an Illumina HiSeq 2500. Molecular barcoding was employed in the preparation of TCR libraries, with unique molecular identifiers being used to normalize TCRbeta repertoire quantification. TCRdb reran the public reads through fastp at Q25 and MiXCR, keeping productive beta chains. Entries are consolidated by CDR3 protein sequence, retaining the most common genes and DNA. Within this sample are about 500,000 distinct CDR3 sequences, with about 10% of them counted one time only. Approximately 15% of the sample lies in the top ten.

Recombination joined TRBV27 with TRBJ2-6; confidence is insufficient to name the D gene. The TCR comes from a female patient aged 2 to 10 who had a stem cell transplant for aplastic anemia, so the T cells may come from the graft donor. The material sequenced was PBMCs, mostly from graft donor cells, taken 180 days after TCRalphabeta/CD19-depleted stem cell transplant. The CDR3 reads as follows: CASSLVPDIPGANVLTF. The nucleotide sequence is given as TGTGCCAGCAGTTTAGTTCCCGACATTCCAGGGGCCAACGTCCTGACTTTC.